The 7 T cell receptor beta chains reported below all come from one sample, sequenced in a study of cytomegalovirus exposure and HLA in healthy donors. The PCR ran on 60 Vbeta and 13 Jbeta primers. Using immunoSEQ multiplex PCR, the repertoire was profiled, and TCRdb retains in-frame clones only, with some absent. The data show about 120,000 clones, over 55% seen once. The sample was PBMCs. These receptors originate from a man younger than 35 in good health and CMV-seropositive.

The chain uses TRBV29-1 and TRBJ1-2; 8 bases line up with TRBD1. Germline lookup yields CDR1 SQVTM and CDR2 ANQGSEA. V gave up 2 bases and J gave up 4 bases; unmatched junction bases: 3. The CDR3 extends over 13 amino acids. CDR3 in DNA: TGCAGCGTTGAAAACACAGGGGGCTATGGCTACACCTTC. Translation gives CSVENTGGYGYTF.

The CDR3 DNA sequence: TGTGCCAGCAGCCAAGTCCAGGGGGGACAGGGGGCGCGAGGTACCGGGGAGCTGTTTTTT. It is translated as CASSQVQGGQGARGTGELFF. The chain carries TRBV4-2 and TRBJ2-2; TRBD1 aligns across 12 bases. CDR3 length: 20 amino acids. CDR1 and CDR2 from the germline V gene are LGHNA and YNFKEQ. V lost 1 base, J lost 5 bases, and 14 bases stayed unmatched.

This clone was observed a handful of times. This sample includes further DNA sequences coding for the same CDR3. This chain joins TRBV5-1 and TRBJ2-5, with TRBD1 identical over 8 bases. The germline V gene has CDR1 SGHRS and CDR2 YFSETQ. V trimming: 1 base; J trimming: 1 base; junction bases outside the gene matches: 0. This CDR3 comprises 14 residues. CDR3 residues: CASSLTGGQETQYF. The CDR3 DNA reads as TGCGCCAGCAGCTTGACAGGGGGCCAAGAGACCCAGTACTTC.

The chain carries TRBV5-4 and TRBJ1-1, with TRBD1 matching over 8 bases. The V gene end was trimmed by 2 bases and the J gene end by 4 bases; junction bases not matched to a gene: 1. Per the germline V gene, CDR1 is SGHNT and CDR2 is YYREEE (reference sequence). The CDR3 has 13 residues. The CDR3: CASSFDRGTEAFF. CDR3 nucleotide sequence: TGTGCCAGCAGCTTCGACAGGGGCACTGAAGCTTTCTTT.

The sample holds a few counts of this clone. The chain links TRBV7-3 to TRBJ2-1; D uncertain. Germline lookup yields CDR1 SGHTA and CDR2 FQGTGA. Trimming removed 1 base at V and 5 bases at J, with 6 bases between. The CDR3 runs to 13 residues. The CDR3 loop is CASSLNRDNEQFF. CDR3 DNA: TGTGCCAGCAGCTTAAATCGGGACAATGAGCAGTTCTTC.

The genes are TRBV28 and TRBJ2-1; D might be TRBD1 (6 bases). From germline, CDR1 is MDHEN and CDR2 SYDVKM. This CDR3 is built from 14 residues. Trimming removed 8 bases at V and 4 bases at J, with 15 bases between. CDR3 DNA: TGTGCCAGCTGGGGCCGGGACACATACAATGAGCAGTTCTTC. Residues: CASWGRDTYNEQFF.

V gene TRBV5-1 combines with J gene TRBJ2-3, with a possible D match to TRBD2 (5 bases). The V and J ends lost 2 bases and 0 bases respectively, with 13 bases between them. The CDR3 covers 16 residues. Germline V gene sequence: CDR1 SGHRS, CDR2 YFSETQ. CDR3 in DNA: TGCGCCAGCAGCTTCGGGGTACACTCCAGCACAGATACGCAGTATTTT. Protein: CASSFGVHSSTDTQYF.